Sequencing of this T cell receptor (beta chain) was carried out in a study of OX40 agonist ivuxolimab in advanced cancers. The overall study: A male proportion of 82.7% was recorded, with mean age around 60 years and range about 23 to 90.

The method was immunoSEQ multiplex PCR; TCRdb's version includes in-frame clones alone and lacks a portion of them. The sample carries around 70,000 clones, more than 75% recorded once. Trimming pared 4 bases from V and 2 bases from J, leaving 15 bases between. Germline V gene data show CDR1 as MDHEN and CDR2 as SYDVKM. This CDR3 spans 16 amino acids. Study-wide findings and caveats: Among the nonresponders, some also had low normalized T-cell clonal expansion.

As concerns this clone: Its matching antigen is unknown.

The source is an adult with an advanced solid tumor such as melanoma, head and neck, liver or kidney cancer. This specimen consisted of CD4+ or CD8+ T cells sorted from blood, obtained in a trial of the OX40 agonist ivuxolimab. This chain links TRBV28 with TRBJ2-1; tentatively, D is TRBD2 (6 bases). CDR3 in amino acids: CASSSQVAGTYNEQFF. CDR3 DNA: TGTGCCAGCAGTTCTCAAGTGGCGGGAACCTACAATGAGCAGTTCTTC.